The present T cell receptor beta chain was sequenced within a study of cytomegalovirus exposure and HLA in healthy donors. Looking at the study overall: Within an early data release were around 80 million unique TCRs drawn from HLA-typed donors.

Study conclusions and caveats: Overall, approximately 150 TCR beta chains were annotated as cytomegalovirus-associated.

Concerning this clone itself: Its matching antigen is unknown.

Germline CDR1 reads SGHRS; CDR2 reads YFSETQ. Between the trimmed V and J ends, which lost 3 bases and 4 bases, there was a span of 13 bases. CDR3 length equals 15 residues. This PCR relied on a set of 60 Vbeta primers and 13 Jbeta primers. This table comes from immunoSEQ multiplex PCR, and its TCRdb copy is limited to in-frame clones, with some not included. In the table there are 90,000 to 150,000 clones, around 77% of which are singletons. The chain joins TRBV5-1 to TRBJ2-2; the D gene is possibly TRBD1 (6 bases). Material for sequencing was PBMCs. The clonotype originates from a man aged 40-50 years in good health and CMV-seropositive. CDR3 coding DNA: TGCGCCAGCAGCTCTCAGGGGCGGGTCACCGGGGAGCTGTTTTTT. Amino acid sequence: CASSSQGRVTGELFF.